These 23 T cell receptor beta chains were sequenced from one sample in a study of T cells in Graves' hyperthyroidism and ophthalmopathy. RNA transcripts provided the source from which TCR beta CDR3 regions were amplified. Carried out on the TCR CDR3, a first-round RT-PCR used the HTBI primer set. MiXCR, run by TCRdb on the multiplex PCR reads, gives a single entry per CDR3 protein. Of some 460,000 distinct CDR3 sequences in the sample, more than 15% were seen once. Specimen: blood. The receptor set was obtained from a woman aged 18-30 years with Graves' hyperthyroidism.

This clonotype was seen ten or more times. J is TRBJ2-5 and V is TRBV10-1, with 9 positions matching TRBD2. The germline gives CDR1 WNHNN, CDR2 SYGVQD (reference sequence). This CDR3 is built from 15 residues. V shed 7 bases and J 5 bases; nucleotides not matched to a gene: 11. DNA of the CDR3: TGCGCCAGCAAAGTAACGGAGCGGGGGGTGGAGACCCAGTACTTC. It codes for CASKVTERGVETQYF.

This clonotype appeared a single time. The CDR3 does not end in the conserved phenylalanine or tryptophan, so this is likely a read error. CDR3 region: CASSLWGQETQYL. The CDR3 region has the DNA TGTGCCAGCAGCTTGTGGGGACAAGAGACCCAGTACCTC. This rearrangement joins TRBV11-1 to TRBJ2-5, with D uncertain. This CDR3 region has 13 residues. V lost 3 bases, J lost 2 bases, and 7 bases lay in between. Germline values: CDR1 SGHAT, CDR2 FQDESV (reference sequence).

In this sample, this clonotype turned up many times. The chain is built from TRBV13 and TRBJ2-3, with D perhaps TRBD1 or TRBD2 (5 bases each). Trimming stripped 9 bases from V and 0 bases from J, with 13 bases between. The germline CDR1 and CDR2 sequences are PRHDT and FYEKMQ (reference sequence). There are 14 residues in the CDR3. Here the CDR3 reads CASTTWGSTDTQYF. CDR3 bases: TGTGCCAGTACCACATGGGGGAGCACAGATACGCAGTATTTT.

The rearrangement joins TRBV27 to TRBJ1-6, with TRBD1 identical over 9 bases. CDR1 is MNHEY, CDR2 SMNVEV, per germline (reference sequence). Trimming at V came to 5 bases and at J to 10 bases, leaving 21 bases not matched to a gene. The CDR3 has 19 residues. The CDR3 bases are TGTGCCAGCAGTCCCCGGGACAGGGTGTATCCCCGGGGATACTCACCCCTCCACTTT. This codes for CASSPRDRVYPRGYSPLHF.

This clonotype came up many times. The chain uses TRBV28 and TRBJ1-2; TRBD1 is a possible D gene (6 bases). The germline V gene has CDR1 MDHEN and CDR2 SYDVKM. This CDR3 is 14 amino acids long. V lost 10 bases and J 8 bases, leaving 23 bases between the germline ends. The CDR3 DNA reads TGTGCCACCCCCGTGAGGTCGGGGGCGGAGGGCTACACCTTC. Translation: CATPVRSGAEGYTF.

J is TRBJ1-5 and V is TRBV6-1; 8 nucleotides align to TRBD1. Germline assignment: CDR1 MNHNS and CDR2 SASEGT. This CDR3 spans 15 amino acids. Trimming took 3 bases from V and 3 from J; bases not matched to a gene: 4. The CDR3 loop is CASSDTRGLNQPQHF. The DNA for the CDR3 is TGTGCCAGCAGTGATACCAGGGGGCTCAATCAGCCCCAGCATTTT.

This clonotype was seen ten or more times. J is TRBJ2-7 and V is TRBV10-3; 9 bases map to TRBD1. V lost 6 bases and J lost 6; bases outside the gene matches: 9. The CDR3 spans 14 residues. Germline V gives CDR1 ENHRY, CDR2 SYGVKD. CDR3 sequence reads: CAISPEGQGREQYF. DNA of the CDR3: TGTGCCATCAGCCCCGAGGGACAGGGACGCGAGCAGTACTTC.

This clonotype was seen only a few times. The rearrangement joins TRBV4-2 to TRBJ2-7, with no clear D. V lost 2 bases to trimming and J lost 3 bases, with 8 bases between them. The CDR3 contains 13 residues. Germline lookup yields CDR1 LGHNA and CDR2 YNFKEQ. CDR3 bases: TGTGCCAGCAGCCAAAGTACCCTCTACGAGCAGTACTTC. It codes for CASSQSTLYEQYF.

The rearrangement joins TRBV4-1 to TRBJ2-5; the D gene is possibly TRBD2 (5 bases). Germline loops: CDR1 MGHRA, CDR2 YSYEKL. The CDR3 has 17 amino acids. V lost 0 bases and J lost 1, with 15 bases in between. CDR3 sequence: CASSQDLWRVIQETQYF. DNA of the CDR3: TGCGCCAGCAGCCAAGATCTGTGGCGGGTAATCCAAGAGACCCAGTACTTC.

This chain links TRBV5-1 with TRBJ1-3, with a possible D match to TRBD1 (6 bases). Germline values: CDR1 SGHRS, CDR2 YFSETQ. V dropped 4 bases and J dropped 9 bases, with 11 bases sitting between them. The CDR3 sequence is 12 residues long. Here the CDR3 DNA reads TGCGCCAGCAGCGCCTCGGACAGCACCATATATTTT. Its translation: CASSASDSTIYF.

The gene calls are TRBV19 and TRBJ2-5; unclear D gene. Looked up from germline, CDR1 is LNHDA and CDR2 is SQIVND (reference sequence). This CDR3 spans 16 amino acids. Between the trimmed V and J ends, which lost 3 bases and 5 bases, there was a span of 19 bases. The chain's CDR3 is CASSILGHWGRETQYF. The CDR3 coding sequence is TGTGCCAGTAGTATCTTGGGTCACTGGGGTCGGGAGACCCAGTACTTC. Full variable domain (missing parts from reference TRBV19 and TRBJ2-5): DGGITQSPKYLFRKEGQNVTLSCEQNLNHDAMYWYRQDPGQGLRLIYYSQIVNDFQKGDIAEGYSVSREKKESFPLTVTSAQKNPTAFYLCASSILGHWGRETQYFGPGTRLLVL.

CDR3 region: CASSDPTSRSSYEQYF. In DNA, the CDR3 is TGTGCCAGCAGCGACCCTACTAGCAGGAGCTCCTACGAGCAGTACTTC. This chain joins TRBV12-3 or TRBV12-4 and TRBJ2-7; TRBD2 might be the D (6 bases). Trimming removed 6 bases at V and 0 bases at J, with 18 bases between. CDR3 length equals 16 residues.

This clonotype was recorded at least ten times. The V call is TRBV10-2, the J call TRBJ1-2; D call uncertain. Per the germline V gene, CDR1 is WSHSY and CDR2 is SAAADI. V was shortened by 3 bases and J by 0 bases, with 5 bases between the two germline ends. The CDR3 runs to 13 residues. CDR3 region: CASSEVANYGYTF. For the CDR3, the DNA is TGCGCCAGCAGTGAAGTGGCTAACTATGGCTACACCTTC.

There are many counts of this clonotype. The chain uses TRBV7-8 and TRBJ2-5; the D call may be TRBD1 or TRBD2 (5 bases each). Germline CDR1 and CDR2: SGHVS and FQNEAQ. The V end lost 6 bases, the J end lost 5 bases, and 22 bases lay between the germline ends. This CDR3 region has 16 residues. CDR3 DNA sequence: TGTGCCAGCAGACCCGGGACCATCGGCTCCGGGGAGACCCAGTACTTC. It codes for CASRPGTIGSGETQYF.

This clonotype was recorded many times. The rearrangement joins TRBV12-3 or TRBV12-4 to TRBJ2-3, with TRBD2 matching over 11 bases. The J segment lost 0 bases and the V segment lost 6 bases, leaving 8 bases of the junction unmatched. This CDR3 comprises 17 residues. DNA for the CDR3: TGTGCCAGCAGCCAACTAGCGGGGGACCCTAGCACAGATACGCAGTATTTT. Translation: CASSQLAGDPSTDTQYF.

This rearrangement joins TRBV7-8 to TRBJ1-1, with D hard to call. Deletions cut 4 bases from V and 3 bases from J, with 21 bases between. The germline gives CDR1 SGHVS, CDR2 FQNEAQ. This CDR3 region has 17 residues. CDR3 nucleotides: TGTGCCAGCAGCTACCCCGGTGAGGTTCCATTGGACACTGAAGCTTTCTTT. Amino acids: CASSYPGEVPLDTEAFF.

This clonotype was found many times. The chain links TRBV12-3 or TRBV12-4 to TRBJ2-7, with 10 bases lining up with TRBD2. This CDR3 is 18 amino acids long. J gave up 2 bases and V 3 bases, and 13 bases lay outside the gene matches. CDR3 in amino acids: CASSFFWASGSRAYEQYF. The CDR3 DNA is TGTGCCAGCAGTTTTTTTTGGGCTAGCGGGAGTAGGGCCTACGAGCAGTACTTC.

For this clonotype: A read error may account for a junction end that differs from germline. The genes are TRBV27 and TRBJ2-1, with D unclear. This CDR3 contains 12 residues. The germline V gene encodes CDR1 MNHEY and CDR2 SMNVEV (reference sequence). CDR3 DNA: TGTGCCAGCAAGGGCTACCTCAATGGGCAGTTCTTC. Translation gives CASKGYLNGQFF.

In its sample, this clonotype was seen a few times. One end of the junction varies from germline; a read error may be responsible. The J gene is TRBJ1-4, the V gene TRBV6-6; D unresolved. Germline lookup yields CDR1 MNHNY and CDR2 SVGAGI (reference sequence). The CDR3 covers 15 residues. The CDR3 sequence: CASRYSSGTNEKLFF. In nucleotides, the CDR3 is TGTGCCAGCAGGTACTCCAGCGGGACTAATGAAAAACTGTTTTTT.

The table lists this clonotype with many counts. The chain carries TRBV7-2 and TRBJ1-4, with D possibly TRBD1 on 5 matching bases. Trimming removed 5 bases at V and 5 bases at J, with 9 bases between. The CDR3 totals 13 residues. Looked up from germline, CDR1 is SGHTA and CDR2 is FQGNSA. DNA for the CDR3: TGTGCCAGCAGCCGCAGGGCCAATGAAAAACTGTTTTTT. It specifies CASSRRANEKLFF.

Worth noting for this clonotype: Possible read error: a much larger clone is one base away. This chain links TRBV3-1 with TRBJ2-4; D perhaps matches TRBD1 (6 bases). The germline V gene has CDR1 LGHDT and CDR2 YNNKEL (reference sequence). Deletions cut 0 bases from V and 0 bases from J, with 21 bases between. This CDR3 comprises 20 residues. DNA for the CDR3: TGTGCCAGCAGCCAAGATTGGGGGCTAGTGGGAAGGGCAGCCAAAAACATTCAGTACTTC. This codes for CASSQDWGLVGRAAKNIQYF.

Only one count was recorded for this clonotype. Here the CDR3 reads CASSYDRVEAFF. CDR3 nucleotide sequence: TGTGCCAGCAGTTATGACCGGGTTGAAGCTTTCTTT. V usage is TRBV6-9 and J usage is TRBJ1-1; no clear D gene. This CDR3 comprises 12 residues. Trimming took 2 bases from V and 7 from J, leaving 8 bases between them. The germline V gene encodes CDR1 MNHGY and CDR2 SVAAGI.

This clonotype was counted many times. The chain uses TRBV11-3 and TRBJ1-2; D is perhaps TRBD1 (5 bases). Germline loops: CDR1 SGHNT, CDR2 YENEEA. V lost 4 bases and J lost 0, with 6 bases in between. The CDR3 is 13 residues long. CDR3 in amino acids: CASSSGTNYGYTF. In DNA form, the CDR3 reads TGTGCCAGCAGCTCAGGGACTAACTATGGCTACACCTTC.